The 10 T cell receptor beta chains listed next were all sequenced from one sample in a study of shared clonotypes between healthy human individuals. Assay: immunoSEQ multiplex PCR; the TCRdb copy retains only in-frame clones and omits some. The data show roughly 1,000,000 clones, approximately 78% seen once. Sequenced: memory CD4+ T cells from PBMCs. This sample's subset: CD45RA-negative fraction. Source of these receptors: a man aged 18 to 29 in good health. Some clones in this sample may be carry-over from other donors' samples.

This clone was seen many times. This rearrangement joins TRBV11-2 to TRBJ2-7, with 8 bases that match TRBD1. This CDR3 region has 13 residues. Germline trimming cut 6 bases from V and 4 bases from J; bases unmatched to any gene: 5. CDR1 is SGHAT and CDR2 is FQNNGV in the germline V gene. CDR3 nucleotides: TGTGCCAGCAGAAGGACAGGGAGGTACGAGCAGTACTTC. It specifies CASRRTGRYEQYF.

The chain combines TRBV6-4 with TRBJ2-3; 7 nucleotides agree with TRBD1. Germline V CDR1 and CDR2: MRHNA, SNTAGT. With 2 bases clipped from V and 4 bases from J, the junction kept 6 bases outside the gene matches. The CDR3 has 15 residues. CDR3 region: CASSDRGHMPDTQYF. Here the CDR3 DNA reads TGTGCCAGCAGTGACAGGGGGCATATGCCAGATACGCAGTATTTT.

The chain recombines TRBV10-2 with TRBJ1-2, with D tentatively TRBD1 (6 bases). With 1 base removed from V and 4 bases from J, the gap between germline ends came to 10 bases. The CDR3 consists of 14 residues. CDR1 WSHSY and CDR2 SAAADI come from the germline V gene. The chain's CDR3 is CASSEWGPIYGYTF. The CDR3 DNA is TGCGCCAGCAGTGAGTGGGGGCCTATCTATGGCTACACCTTC.

Only one count was recorded for this clone. The chain couples TRBV5-4 to TRBJ2-1, with 9 positions matching TRBD2. J lost 10 bases, V lost 2 bases, and 7 bases had no gene match. The CDR3 is 14 residues long. Germline V gene data show CDR1 as SGHNT and CDR2 as YYREEE (reference sequence). CDR3 coding DNA: TGTGCCAGCAGCTTTGCGGGAGGGCCTGTGGAGCAGTTCTTC. Translating it yields CASSFAGGPVEQFF.

This clone was seen a single time. The chain is built from TRBV9 and TRBJ1-3; D gene uncertain. The CDR3 runs 16 residues. Germline V lookup: CDR1 SGDLS, CDR2 YYNGEE. Deletions cut 0 bases from V and 4 bases from J, with 14 bases between. The DNA for the CDR3 is TGTGCCAGCAGCGTAGGTACACACTACGTCGGAAACACCATATATTTT. Translated, it gives CASSVGTHYVGNTIYF.

Concerning this clone: This probably arose from a read error, given a far larger clone one base away. This sample also contains other DNA sequences that code for the same CDR3. For the CDR3, the DNA is TGTGCCATCGGGGACAATAGCAATCAGCCCCAGCATTTT. Translation gives CAIGDNSNQPQHF. The genes are TRBV10-3 and TRBJ1-5, with D perhaps TRBD1 (6 bases). Germline V CDR1 and CDR2: ENHRY, SYGVKD. This CDR3 spans 13 amino acids. V was pared by 8 bases and J by 0 bases, with 8 bases between.

The rearrangement uses TRBV5-6 and TRBJ1-4; D ambiguous. Trimming removed 5 bases at V and 3 bases at J, with 14 bases between. The CDR3 runs 15 residues. CDR1 SGHDT and CDR2 YYEEEE come from the germline V gene. Written as DNA, the CDR3 is TGTGCCAGCAGTTCAACGGGGAATCCTAATGAAAAACTGTTTTTT. It is translated as CASSSTGNPNEKLFF.

This chain links TRBV9 with TRBJ2-1; D remains unclear. Germline values: CDR1 SGDLS, CDR2 YYNGEE. Between the trimmed V and J ends, which lost 2 bases and 5 bases, there was a span of 11 bases. The CDR3 contains 14 residues. The CDR3 reads CASSVWAKDNEQFF. CDR3 bases: TGTGCCAGCAGCGTGTGGGCGAAGGACAATGAGCAGTTCTTC.

This rearrangement joins TRBV6-5 to TRBJ2-7, with 7 bases matching TRBD1. From germline, CDR1 is MNHEY and CDR2 SVGAGI. The CDR3 spans 14 residues. J was trimmed by 3 bases and V by 6 bases; bases with no gene match: 8. The CDR3 loop is CASRKQGTLYEQYF. The CDR3 coding sequence is TGTGCCAGCAGAAAACAGGGGACCCTCTACGAGCAGTACTTC.

The genes are TRBV7-8 and TRBJ2-5; perhaps TRBD2 as D (6 bases). The CDR3 sequence is 15 residues long. V lost 5 bases and J 4 bases, leaving 17 bases between the germline ends. The V gene's germline CDR1 is SGHVS and CDR2 FQNEAQ. Here the CDR3 reads CASSKGAGPRETQYF. CDR3 nucleotides: TGTGCCAGCAGCAAAGGAGCGGGCCCGCGAGAGACCCAGTACTTC.